The 30 T cell receptor beta chains presented below share a single source sample, sequenced in a study of T cell repertoires in cytomegalovirus infection. No cognate antigen is known for these TCRs. TCRdb analysed the reads with MiXCR anew, one entry per CDR3 protein. The table shows about 700,000 distinct CDR3 sequences, with around 35% occurring only once. The sample consisted of cultured PBMCs, taken from culture after CMV antigen stimulation. Receptor source: a human donor in good health (CMV status not recorded). Some clones in this sample may be carry-over from other donors' samples.

This clonotype was counted many times. The chain joins TRBV7-2 to TRBJ2-1; TRBD2 is a possible D gene (7 bases). There are 16 residues in the CDR3. Germline CDR1 reads SGHTA; CDR2 reads FQGNSA. Between the trimmed V and J ends, which lost 6 bases and 1 base, there was a span of 16 bases. CDR3 sequence reads: CASSYRASGSYNEQFF. The DNA of the CDR3 is TGTGCCAGCAGTTACAGGGCTAGCGGATCCTACAATGAGCAGTTCTTC.

The CDR3 bases are TGTGCCAGCAGCTTAGTAGAAGCTTTCTTT. Amino acids: CASSLVEAFF. The V gene is TRBV7-9, the J gene TRBJ1-1; D is undetermined. This CDR3 comprises 10 residues. Germline values: CDR1 SEHNR, CDR2 FQNEAQ (reference sequence). With 1 base removed from V and 8 bases from J, the gap between germline ends came to 2 bases.

This clonotype was counted a few times. The V gene is TRBV20-1, the J gene TRBJ1-2; D is ambiguous. Germline-derived CDR1 and CDR2 are DFQATT and SNEGSKA (reference sequence). The CDR3 loop spans 13 amino acids. Trimming cost V 2 bases and J 2 bases, with 9 bases left between them. Here the CDR3 reads CSARRQENYGYTF. The DNA for the CDR3 is TGCAGTGCTAGAAGGCAGGAAAACTATGGCTACACCTTC.

This clonotype has at least ten counts. Written as DNA, the CDR3 is TGTGCCAGCAGCTCGCGGACAGGGAATGAAAAACTGTTTTTT. As protein: CASSSRTGNEKLFF. The chain joins TRBV7-2 to TRBJ1-4; 8 nucleotides agree with TRBD1. The CDR3 length is 14 residues. Trimming removed 4 bases from V and 5 bases from J; junction bases left unmatched: 3. CDR1 is SGHTA and CDR2 is FQGNSA in the germline V gene. The variable domain in full, with the rest retrieved from reference TRBV7-2 and TRBJ1-4, is GAGVSQSPSNKVTEKGKDVELRCDPISGHTALYWYRQSLGQGLEFLIYFQGNSAPDKSGLPSDRFSAERTGGSVSTLTIQRTQQEDSAVYLCASSSRTGNEKLFFGSGTQLSVL.

This clonotype was counted many times. V is TRBV11-2 and J is TRBJ1-5; D is undetermined. The CDR3 covers 13 residues. CDR1 is SGHAT, CDR2 FQNNGV, per germline. Trimming removed 3 bases at V and 5 bases at J, with 8 bases between. The CDR3 DNA sequence: TGTGCCAGCAGCTTGGAAAGGGATCAGCCCCAGCATTTT. This codes for CASSLERDQPQHF.

This clonotype was picked up many times. The V and J genes are TRBV7-2 and TRBJ1-6, with TRBD1 matching 10 bases. Per the germline V gene, CDR1 is SGHTA and CDR2 is FQGNSA. The CDR3 extends over 21 amino acids. The trim removed 5 bases at V and 0 bases at J, leaving 16 bases unmatched. CDR3 coding DNA: TGTGCCAGCAGCCCCCCGTTGACAGGGGGCGGTGGGAGCTCCTATAATTCACCCCTCCACTTT. It is translated as CASSPPLTGGGGSSYNSPLHF.

As DNA, the CDR3 is TGTGCCAGCAGTCCCCCTAGCGGGAGTGGGAATGAGCAGTTCTTC. Translated: CASSPPSGSGNEQFF. The chain couples TRBV12-3 or TRBV12-4 to TRBJ2-1; 10 nucleotides match TRBD2. V was clipped by 5 bases and J by 7 bases; unmatched bases: 8. The CDR3 length is 15 residues.

This rearrangement joins TRBV30 to TRBJ1-1; the match to TRBD1 covers 9 bases. V lost 3 bases and J lost 4; bases outside the gene matches: 3. Germline CDR1 GTSNPN, CDR2 SVGIG (reference sequence). This CDR3 spans 13 amino acids. The CDR3 here is CAWRGTGSTEAFF. The CDR3 bases are TGTGCCTGGAGGGGGACAGGGAGCACTGAAGCTTTCTTT.

This chain connects TRBV7-1 to TRBJ2-1, with TRBD1 matching 9 bases. TRBV7-1 counts as an open reading frame of uncertain function. The V and J ends lost 3 bases and 3 bases, in that order; junction bases with no gene match: 6. The CDR3 totals 16 residues. CDR3 protein: CASSSPEDRGYNEQFF. DNA of the CDR3: TGTGCCAGCAGCTCCCCTGAGGACAGGGGCTACAATGAGCAGTTCTTC.

The V gene is TRBV6-6, the J gene TRBJ2-2; no firm D call. This CDR3 has 15 residues. The V gene's germline CDR1 is MNHNY and CDR2 SVGAGI (reference sequence). The ends were cut back, 0 bases at V and 3 bases at J, with 8 bases in the middle. CDR3 bases: TGTGCCAGCAGTTACTCGATTCGGTACACCGGGGAGCTGTTTTTT. It encodes CASSYSIRYTGELFF.

The chain carries TRBV4-2 and TRBJ2-3, with 7 bases fitting TRBD2. CDR3 length equals 16 residues. The trim removed 4 bases at V and 5 bases at J, leaving 12 bases unmatched. The germline V gene has CDR1 LGHNA and CDR2 YNFKEQ. CDR3 in DNA: TGTGCCAGCAGCCCCGAGCGGGGACGATATGTAGATACGCAGTATTTT. Its translation: CASSPERGRYVDTQYF.

There are many counts of this clonotype. V and J are TRBV7-8 and TRBJ2-3; a possible D gene is TRBD1 (5 bases). V was cut by 4 bases and J by 6 bases, with 17 bases left in between. Germline CDR1 and CDR2: SGHVS and FQNEAQ. The CDR3 contains 15 residues. The CDR3 DNA sequence: TGTGCCAGCAGCTCTAAAGGGGCAACTTTGGATACGCAGTATTTT. Amino acids: CASSSKGATLDTQYF. Full variable domain (outside the CDR3, taken from reference TRBV7-8 and TRBJ2-3): GAGVSQSPRYKVAKRGQDVALRCDPISGHVSLFWYQQALGQGPEFLTYFQNEAQLDKSGLPSDRFFAERPEGSVSTLKIQRTQQEDSAVYLCASSSKGATLDTQYFGPGTRLTVL.

This clonotype was counted a few times. The chain combines TRBV18 with TRBJ1-1, with D perhaps TRBD1 (5 bases). This CDR3 is built from 15 residues. V shed 0 bases and J shed 3 bases, with 11 bases lying between them. Germline V lookup: CDR1 KGHSH, CDR2 LQKENI. The CDR3 region is CASSPPGGEYTEAFF. In DNA, the CDR3 is TGTGCCAGCTCACCACCGGGGGGGGAGTACACTGAAGCTTTCTTT.

V gene TRBV19 combines with J gene TRBJ2-5; 8 bases agree with TRBD2. CDR3 length equals 14 residues. Germline-derived CDR1 and CDR2 are LNHDA and SQIVND (reference sequence). Trimming cost V 7 bases and J 3 bases; bases outside gene matches: 7. The CDR3 here is CASTTGGAEETQYF. DNA of the CDR3: TGTGCCAGTACCACCGGGGGGGCGGAAGAGACCCAGTACTTC.

This clonotype was counted a few times. This chain connects TRBV5-1 to TRBJ2-7; D is unresolved. The V end was cut by 5 bases, the J end by 2 bases, with 17 bases between. CDR3 length: 15 residues. Germline values: CDR1 SGHRS, CDR2 YFSETQ. CDR3 coding DNA: TGCGCCAGCAGAATGGTGTTTGGAACGACCTACGAGCAGTACTTC. The encoded protein is CASRMVFGTTYEQYF.

V usage is TRBV6-5 and J usage is TRBJ2-7, with TRBD1 matching over 8 bases. CDR1 is MNHEY, CDR2 SVGAGI, per germline. The CDR3 has 14 amino acids. V trimming: 5 bases; J trimming: 6 bases; junction bases outside the gene matches: 9. For the CDR3, the DNA is TGTGCCAGCAGTCGACAGGGGCTGTGGGGCGAGCAGTACTTC. Translating it yields CASSRQGLWGEQYF.

The chain has TRBV2 and TRBJ2-5; no firm D call. Trimming cost V 7 bases and J 5 bases, with 5 bases left between them. Germline lookup yields CDR1 SNHLY and CDR2 FYNNEI. CDR3 length: 10 amino acids. This CDR3 is CASMRETQYF. The DNA of the CDR3 is TGTGCCAGCATGAGGGAGACCCAGTACTTC.

This clonotype was observed a handful of times. V and J are TRBV6-2 or TRBV6-3 and TRBJ2-5; 9 nucleotides align to TRBD2. Looked up from germline, CDR1 is MNHEY and CDR2 is SVGEGT. The CDR3 loop spans 16 amino acids. Trimming cost V 2 bases and J 2 bases; bases outside gene matches: 6. The CDR3 nucleotides read TGTGCCAGCAGTTACCCTAGCGGGACCAATCAAGAGACCCAGTACTTC. Protein: CASSYPSGTNQETQYF.

This clonotype occurred a few times. The chain is built from TRBV7-2 and TRBJ1-5, with unresolved D. This CDR3 is built from 13 residues. Trimming pared 7 bases from V and 3 bases from J, leaving 10 bases between. Germline loops: CDR1 SGHTA, CDR2 FQGNSA. This CDR3 is CASTVRVNQPQHF. The CDR3 DNA sequence: TGTGCCAGCACCGTAAGGGTCAATCAGCCCCAGCATTTT.

This clonotype showed up just a few times. J is TRBJ1-1 and V is TRBV19, with TRBD1 as a possible D gene (6 bases). V gave up 3 bases and J gave up 3 bases, with 11 bases separating them. Germline values: CDR1 LNHDA, CDR2 SQIVND (reference sequence). The CDR3 extends over 14 amino acids. CDR3 bases: TGTGCCAGTAGTATTACCAAGGGGGACACTGAAGCTTTCTTT. This codes for CASSITKGDTEAFF.

This clonotype was detected many times. The chain joins TRBV7-2 to TRBJ1-5, with a tentative D call TRBD1 (5 bases). The ends were cut back, 6 bases at V and 7 bases at J, with 16 bases in the middle. The CDR3 has 14 amino acids. Looked up from germline, CDR1 is SGHTA and CDR2 is FQGNSA. The DNA for the CDR3 is TGTGCCAGCAGTCACGCAGGGAAGGGACAGCCCCAGCATTTT. Translation: CASSHAGKGQPQHF. The full variable domain, in which reference TRBV7-2 and TRBJ1-5 provide the parts outside the CDR3, is GAGVSQSPSNKVTEKGKDVELRCDPISGHTALYWYRQSLGQGLEFLIYFQGNSAPDKSGLPSDRFSAERTGGSVSTLTIQRTQQEDSAVYLCASSHAGKGQPQHFGDGTRLSIL.

This chain joins TRBV20-1 and TRBJ2-5; 9 bases align to TRBD2. The germline V gene has CDR1 DFQATT and CDR2 SNEGSKA (reference sequence). V dropped 3 bases and J dropped 2; count of bases not matched to a gene: 7. The CDR3 length is 15 residues. The CDR3 DNA sequence: TGCAGTGCTAGCTTAAGGACTAGCGATCAAGAGACCCAGTACTTC. Translated, it gives CSASLRTSDQETQYF.

This clonotype was detected many times. The chain couples TRBV7-2 to TRBJ2-5, with TRBD2 matching 10 bases. The germline gives CDR1 SGHTA, CDR2 FQGNSA. This CDR3 comprises 16 residues. The V and J ends lost 2 bases and 1 base, in that order; junction bases with no gene match: 4. CDR3 nucleotides: TGTGCCAGCAGCTTATCCCTAGCGGGGGCCCAAGAGACCCAGTACTTC. Translation gives CASSLSLAGAQETQYF. Filled out from reference TRBV7-2 and TRBJ2-5, the complete variable domain reads GAGVSQSPSNKVTEKGKDVELRCDPISGHTALYWYRQSLGQGLEFLIYFQGNSAPDKSGLPSDRFSAERTGGSVSTLTIQRTQQEDSAVYLCASSLSLAGAQETQYFGPGTRLLVL.

In this sample, this clonotype turned up many times. V gene TRBV6-1 combines with J gene TRBJ1-4; a possible D gene is TRBD1 (6 bases). Germline V gives CDR1 MNHNS, CDR2 SASEGT. The V and J ends lost 5 bases and 7 bases respectively, with 11 bases between them. CDR3 length: 13 residues. The CDR3 here is CASSSRGAEKLFF. CDR3 coding DNA: TGTGCCAGCAGTTCCAGGGGAGCTGAAAAACTGTTTTTT.

The CDR3 region is CASSIEPGYEQYF. In nucleotides, the CDR3 is TGTGCCAGTAGTATCGAACCGGGCTACGAGCAGTACTTC. The chain joins TRBV19 to TRBJ2-7; D is ambiguous. V was shortened by 3 bases and J by 3 bases, with 9 bases between the two germline ends. CDR1 is LNHDA, CDR2 SQIVND, per germline (reference sequence). The CDR3 length is 13 residues.

The V gene is TRBV12-3 or TRBV12-4, the J gene TRBJ2-7; the match to TRBD1 covers 8 bases. The CDR3 covers 14 residues. Unmatched junction bases numbered 7, after V lost 4 bases and J lost 5 bases. The CDR3 spells CASSSRDRSNEQYF. CDR3 nucleotides: TGTGCCAGCAGTTCCCGGGACAGGTCCAACGAGCAGTACTTC.

This clonotype was picked up a small number of times. The chain carries TRBV7-9 and TRBJ2-1, with 8 bases aligning to TRBD1. Germline V gene sequence: CDR1 SEHNR, CDR2 FQNEAQ (reference sequence). V shed 4 bases, J shed 3 bases, and the junction held 5 bases outside the gene matches. This CDR3 is built from 15 residues. CDR3 bases: TGTGCCAGCAGCTCCCGGACAGGGAACTACAATGAGCAGTTCTTC. It specifies CASSSRTGNYNEQFF.

This clonotype was detected ten times or more. The chain links TRBV7-2 to TRBJ2-3; perhaps TRBD1 as D (6 bases). Germline values: CDR1 SGHTA, CDR2 FQGNSA. V gave up 0 bases and J gave up 0 bases, with 7 bases separating them. The CDR3 is 15 residues long. The CDR3 reads CASSLAGQSTDTQYF. In nucleotides, the CDR3 is TGTGCCAGCAGCTTAGCCGGACAGAGCACAGATACGCAGTATTTT.

This clonotype turned up a few times. V usage is TRBV7-9 and J usage is TRBJ2-1; TRBD1 aligns across 10 bases. The ends lost 7 bases at V and 6 bases at J; junction bases unmatched: 6. CDR3 length equals 14 residues. Looked up from germline, CDR1 is SEHNR and CDR2 is FQNEAQ (reference sequence). The CDR3 reads CASTGQGVFNEQFF. CDR3 DNA: TGTGCCAGCACCGGACAGGGGGTCTTCAATGAGCAGTTCTTC.

This clonotype has a handful of counts. The rearrangement uses TRBV6-5 and TRBJ2-3; no definite D call. Germline CDR1 MNHEY, CDR2 SVGAGI. CDR3 size: 14 residues. V lost 5 bases and J lost 2, with 11 bases in between. CDR3 in DNA: TGTGCCAGCAGTATAAATCGTAACACAGATACGCAGTATTTT. Protein: CASSINRNTDTQYF.